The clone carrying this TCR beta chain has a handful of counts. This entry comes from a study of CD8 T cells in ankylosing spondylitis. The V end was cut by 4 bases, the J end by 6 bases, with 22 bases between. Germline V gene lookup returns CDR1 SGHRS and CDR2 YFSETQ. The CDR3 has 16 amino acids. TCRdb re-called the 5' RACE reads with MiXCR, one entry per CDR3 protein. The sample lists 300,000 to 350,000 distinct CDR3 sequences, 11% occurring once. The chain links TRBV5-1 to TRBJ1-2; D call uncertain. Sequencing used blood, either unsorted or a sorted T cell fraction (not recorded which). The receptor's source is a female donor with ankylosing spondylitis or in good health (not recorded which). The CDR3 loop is CASSPRDSGVVNGYTF. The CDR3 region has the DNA TGCGCCAGCAGCCCGAGGGATAGCGGCGTAGTTAATGGCTACACCTTC.